The rows below give T cell receptor beta chains drawn from one sample of a study of blood T cell repertoires in COVID-19. The repertoire was sequenced with immunoSEQ multiplex PCR; TCRdb's copy has only in-frame clones and lacks some. The repertoire holds 60,000 to 70,000 clones, with 76% as singletons. Input material: peripheral blood. These receptor sequences come from a woman of 80 years or more with acute or convalescent COVID-19. Both conserved end residues are part of each CDR3. Each record gives: D gene, J gene, V gene, clone size, CDR3 DNA, CDR3 protein. The D gene is left open where the match is weak. Not every row has a clone size; where given, it reads once, few, many or a size class.

>TRBD2|TRBJ2-7|TRBV5-1|NA
TGCGCCAGCAGCTTGCCTCTAGCGGGAGAGCTTGACGAGCAGTACTTC
CASSLPLAGELDEQYF
>NA|TRBJ1-2|TRBV5-1|NA
TGCGCCAGCAGCTTGGACAGGGTAGCCTATGGCTACACCTTC
CASSLDRVAYGYTF
>TRBD2|TRBJ2-1|TRBV5-6|NA
TGTGCCAGCCGCTCTTGGGGGGGTAGCTCCTACAATGAGCAGTTCTTC
CASRSWGGSSYNEQFF
>NA|TRBJ1-1|TRBV20-1|NA
TGCAGTGCCAGGTATCACACTGAAGCTTTCTTT
CSARYHTEAFF
>NA|TRBJ1-4|TRBV5-1|few
TGCGCCAGCAGATGGGAGGGGGTCGTAGGTGAAAAACTGTTTTTT
CASRWEGVVGEKLFF
>TRBD1|TRBJ2-1|TRBV18|few
TGTGCCAGCCGGACAGGGGGCCGTGATGAGCAGTTCTTC
CASRTGGRDEQFF
>TRBD1|TRBJ2-1|TRBV5-1|few
TGCGCCAGCAGTGGACAGGGGGTGTACAATGAGCAGTTCTTC
CASSGQGVYNEQFF
>NA|TRBJ1-5|TRBV2|once
TGTGCCAGCAATTCAGGCGATAGCAATCAGCCCCAGCATTTT
CASNSGDSNQPQHF
>NA|TRBJ1-4|TRBV9|few
TGTGCCAGCAGCCCCTCGGGGGGGGCCACTAATGAAAAACTGTTTTTT
CASSPSGGATNEKLFF
>TRBD1|TRBJ1-5|TRBV28|NA
TGTGCCAGCAGTCCGGGGACAGTAAGTCAGCCCCAGCATTTT
CASSPGTVSQPQHF
>TRBD2|TRBJ2-3|TRBV4-2|NA
TGTGCCAGCAGCCCTCAACTAGCGACCAGCACAGATACGCAGTATTTT
CASSPQLATSTDTQYF